Listed below are T cell receptor beta chains from one sample, sequenced in a study of immune heterogeneity within non-small cell lung tumors. Each CDR3 protein gets one entry after TCRdb re-called the multiplex PCR reads with MiXCR. In the table there are more than 9,000 distinct CDR3 sequences, approximately 31% of which are singletons. The sequenced sample consisted of lung tumor tissue. These receptors all stem from a woman aged 50 to 60 with non-small cell lung cancer. CDR3s include the opening cysteine and the closing phenylalanine or tryptophan. D genes are given only for firm matches. Clone size is shown for a subset of rows, as once, few, many or a class of expanded clone.

size	V	J	D	DNA	CDR3
few	TRBV27	TRBJ1-5	-	TGTGCCAGCTTCTACAGGGCGAAGCAGCCCCAGCATTTT	CASFYRAKQPQHF
-	TRBV5-1	TRBJ2-3	TRBD2	TGCGCCAGCAGCAAGCTCGGCGGGGGGGCCGGGGATACGCAGTATTTT	CASSKLGGGAGDTQYF
-	TRBV28	TRBJ2-7	-	TGTGCCAGCAGTTTTCAGGGTCTAGAGGAGCAGTACTTC	CASSFQGLEEQYF
-	TRBV12-3/TRBV12-4	TRBJ2-4	TRBD1	TGTGCCAGCAGTTTACGACAGGGGACAAACATTCAGTACTTC	CASSLRQGTNIQYF
medium-sized	TRBV6-1	TRBJ2-7	TRBD2	TGTGCCAGCAGACCACATAGCGGGAGCCCCTCCCGCTACGAGCAGTACTTC	CASRPHSGSPSRYEQYF
-	TRBV18	TRBJ2-5	-	TGTGCCAGCTCATCCGACTCGGTAGAAGAGACCCAGTACTTC	CASSSDSVEETQYF
-	TRBV15	TRBJ2-3	TRBD1	TGTGCCACCAGTAGAGGCCAGGGGGCGCCCCCAGATACGCAGTATTTT	CATSRGQGAPPDTQYF
many	TRBV2	TRBJ2-7	-	TGTGCCAGCATGTCTCCCCGTCGCTCCTACGAGCAGTACTTC	CASMSPRRSYEQYF
medium-sized	TRBV2	TRBJ2-7	-	TGTGCCACGCTCGTCGCCTCTTACGAGCAGTACTTC	CATLVASYEQYF
-	TRBV19	TRBJ2-1	-	TGTGCCAGTAGTGACAGGCCGGAGGCCTACAATGAGCAGTTCTTC	CASSDRPEAYNEQFF
medium-sized	TRBV3-1	TRBJ2-1	-	TGTGCCAGCAGTCCCTACGGCTCCTACAATGAGCAGTTCTTC	CASSPYGSYNEQFF
-	TRBV7-8	TRBJ1-6	-	TGTGCCAGCAGCTTAGGGCCCACTTCACCCCTCCACTTT	CASSLGPTSPLHF
many	TRBV4-2	TRBJ1-2	-	TGTGCCAGCAGCCAAGAAGGAAGTGGCGGGGATGGCTACACCTTC	CASSQEGSGGDGYTF
few	TRBV28	TRBJ1-1	-	TGTGCCAGCAGTCCCAGGAACACTGAAGCTTTCTTT	CASSPRNTEAFF
medium-sized	TRBV6-5	TRBJ1-2	-	TGTGCCAGCAGTTACTCGTGGGGAGCTAACTATGGCTACACCTTC	CASSYSWGANYGYTF
medium-sized	TRBV7-3	TRBJ2-3	-	TGTGCCAGCAGCTTAGATTCCGGAGGTGGCACAGATACGCAGTATTTT	CASSLDSGGGTDTQYF
many	TRBV20-1	TRBJ1-5	-	TGCAGTGCTAGAGTCCTAGACCGAGAGAACAATCAGCCCCAGCATTTT	CSARVLDRENNQPQHF
-	TRBV12-3/TRBV12-4	TRBJ1-1	TRBD1	TGTGCCAGCACGTACAGGGGGTATTCAAAGAACACTGAAGCTTTCTTT	CASTYRGYSKNTEAFF
medium-sized	TRBV12-3/TRBV12-4	TRBJ1-5	-	TGTGCCAGCAGTCCGGATATACAATGGACAGACGGAGGGAATCAGCCCCAGCATTTT	CASSPDIQWTDGGNQPQHF
many	TRBV30	TRBJ2-2	TRBD1	TGTGCCTGGAGTGTCACGACAGGGGGCTACACCGGGGAGCTGTTTTTT	CAWSVTTGGYTGELFF
-	TRBV10-2	TRBJ2-1	TRBD1	TGCGCCAGCAGTGAGTCGAAGTACGGGACAGGGGTCTTAGATGAGCAGTTCTTC	CASSESKYGTGVLDEQFF
few	TRBV6-2/TRBV6-3	TRBJ1-6	-	TGTGCCAGCAGTCCCCGCCTACGGTGGCCCGATTGGGGGAATTCACCCCTCCACTTT	CASSPRLRWPDWGNSPLHF
-	TRBV28	TRBJ2-1	-	TGTGCCAGCACCGGGAGGGACAGGGTCTTTCCAGGCGATGAGCAGTTCTTC	CASTGRDRVFPGDEQFF
many	TRBV20-1	TRBJ2-7	TRBD2	TGCAGTGCTATGGGACTAGCTGGCGAGCAGTACTTC	CSAMGLAGEQYF
-	TRBV7-2	TRBJ1-2	-	TGTGCCAGCAGCTCGACCGGGGCTGGGGGCTACACCTTC	CASSSTGAGGYTF
-	TRBV7-6	TRBJ2-1	-	TGTGCCAGCAGCAGCTCGGGGACCACGAGCTCCTACAATGAGCAGTTCTTC	CASSSSGTTSSYNEQFF
many	TRBV28	TRBJ2-3	TRBD1	TGTGCCAGCATTCGGGACAGGGGGACAGATACGCAGTATTTT	CASIRDRGTDTQYF
few	TRBV6-1	TRBJ2-3	-	TGTGCCAGCAGAGGACCCTTGGGTACGCAGTATTTT	CASRGPLGTQYF